A selection of T cell receptor beta chains follows, all from one sample in a study of cytomegalovirus exposure and HLA in healthy donors. Measured with immunoSEQ multiplex PCR; TCRdb has only the in-frame clones, and not every one. The sample lists more than 110,000 clones, roughly 71% occurring once. Sequencing input: PBMCs. The receptors derive from a man aged 30 to 39 in good health and CMV-seronegative. Each CDR3 is given with its conserved first and last residue.

J gene: TRBJ1-3; CDR3 length: 15; V gene: TRBV4-2; CDR3 protein: CASSQEAGPGNTIYF
J gene: TRBJ2-3; CDR3 length: 15; V gene: TRBV14; CDR3 protein: CASSQEGTGSYTQYF
J gene: TRBJ2-7; CDR3 length: 15; V gene: TRBV2; CDR3 protein: CASRRDRGRDYEQYF
J gene: TRBJ2-2; CDR3 length: 15; V gene: TRBV7-9; CDR3 protein: CASSSTSGNTGELFF
J gene: TRBJ2-7; CDR3 length: 15; V gene: TRBV6-1; CDR3 protein: CASSERRTGNYEQYF
J gene: TRBJ1-2; CDR3 length: 12; V gene: TRBV29-1; CDR3 protein: CSGGTALYGYTF
J gene: TRBJ2-7; CDR3 length: 14; V gene: TRBV27; CDR3 protein: CASRLQGSVNEQYF
J gene: TRBJ1-1; CDR3 length: 14; V gene: TRBV18; CDR3 protein: CASSPNSGQTEAFF
J gene: TRBJ2-3; CDR3 length: 16; V gene: TRBV7-8; CDR3 protein: CASSLGRSGGTDTQYF
J gene: TRBJ1-4; CDR3 length: 14; V gene: TRBV28; CDR3 protein: CASLMAGANEKLFF
J gene: TRBJ1-2; CDR3 length: 14; V gene: TRBV10-3; CDR3 protein: CAISETGANYGYTF
J gene: TRBJ2-7; CDR3 length: 17; V gene: TRBV5-1; CDR3 protein: CASSSGTSGSLSSEQYF
J gene: TRBJ2-3; CDR3 length: 13; V gene: TRBV6-5; CDR3 protein: CASRGLGTDTQYF
J gene: TRBJ1-1; CDR3 length: 15; V gene: TRBV5-1; CDR3 protein: CASSLADRSNTEAFF
J gene: TRBJ2-4; CDR3 length: 15; V gene: TRBV28; CDR3 protein: CASSPSGGAGNSQYF
J gene: TRBJ1-1; CDR3 length: 13; V gene: TRBV27; CDR3 protein: CASSLGQGAEAFF
J gene: TRBJ1-3; CDR3 length: 14; V gene: TRBV9; CDR3 protein: CASSVSFSGNTIYF
J gene: TRBJ1-3; CDR3 length: 18; V gene: TRBV18; CDR3 protein: CASSDHPGQGFSGNTIYF
J gene: TRBJ2-7; CDR3 length: 14; V gene: TRBV21-1; CDR3 protein: CASSKKPGDGEQYF
J gene: TRBJ2-7; CDR3 length: 15; V gene: TRBV5-1; CDR3 protein: CASSVVPGQRFEQYF
J gene: TRBJ2-1; CDR3 length: 14; V gene: TRBV11-2; CDR3 protein: CASSPTSGSYEQFF
J gene: TRBJ1-5; CDR3 length: 13; V gene: TRBV6-5; CDR3 protein: CASSSRGVQPQHF
J gene: TRBJ2-5; CDR3 length: 15; V gene: TRBV7-9; CDR3 protein: CASSPRPDRGGTQYF
J gene: TRBJ2-7; CDR3 length: 14; V gene: TRBV9; CDR3 protein: CAIDGGLAGYEQYF
J gene: TRBJ2-1; CDR3 length: 16; V gene: TRBV7-2; CDR3 protein: CASSPQAPGSYNEQFF
J gene: TRBJ2-7; CDR3 length: 15; V gene: TRBV4-1; CDR3 protein: CASSQGLAGAGEQYF
J gene: TRBJ2-4; CDR3 length: 15; V gene: TRBV30; CDR3 protein: CAWSMNGRTENSQYF
J gene: TRBJ2-1; CDR3 length: 14; V gene: TRBV5-6; CDR3 protein: CASSLSGSSNEQFF
J gene: TRBJ2-5; CDR3 length: 15; V gene: TRBV5-6; CDR3 protein: CASSFWGPKEETQYF
J gene: TRBJ2-5; CDR3 length: 13; V gene: TRBV6-5; CDR3 protein: CASRSTGTETQYF
J gene: TRBJ2-7; CDR3 length: 13; V gene: TRBV28; CDR3 protein: CASSWDKSYEQYF
J gene: TRBJ1-1; CDR3 length: 14; V gene: TRBV30; CDR3 protein: CAWRGQGSKAEAFF
J gene: TRBJ1-2; CDR3 length: 13; V gene: TRBV7-9; CDR3 protein: CASSAQGAYGYTF
J gene: TRBJ2-7; CDR3 length: 12; V gene: TRBV5-6; CDR3 protein: CASSLEGDEQYF
J gene: TRBJ1-5; CDR3 length: 15; V gene: TRBV4-2; CDR3 protein: CASSPDGGGNQPQHF
J gene: TRBJ2-7; CDR3 length: 15; V gene: TRBV19; CDR3 protein: CASSIGGTGPYEQYF
J gene: TRBJ2-1; CDR3 length: 12; V gene: TRBV7-3; CDR3 protein: CASSFIGGEQFF